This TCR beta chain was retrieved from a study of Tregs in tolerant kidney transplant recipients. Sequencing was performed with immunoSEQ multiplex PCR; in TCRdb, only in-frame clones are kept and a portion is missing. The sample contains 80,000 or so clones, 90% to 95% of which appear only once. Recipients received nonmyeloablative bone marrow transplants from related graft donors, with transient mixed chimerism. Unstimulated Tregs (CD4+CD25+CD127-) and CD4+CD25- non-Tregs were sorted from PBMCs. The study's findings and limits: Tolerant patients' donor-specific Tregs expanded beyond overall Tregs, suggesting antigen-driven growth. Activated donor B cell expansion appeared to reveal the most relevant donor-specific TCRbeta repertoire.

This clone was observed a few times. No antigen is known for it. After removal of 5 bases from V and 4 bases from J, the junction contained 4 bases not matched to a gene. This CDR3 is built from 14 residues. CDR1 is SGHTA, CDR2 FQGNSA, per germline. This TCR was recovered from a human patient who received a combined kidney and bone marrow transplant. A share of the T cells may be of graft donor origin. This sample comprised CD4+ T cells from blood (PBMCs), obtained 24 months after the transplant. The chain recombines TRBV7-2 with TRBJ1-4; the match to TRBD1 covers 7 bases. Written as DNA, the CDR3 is TGTGCCAGCAGCCGGGGACAGAATAATGAAAAACTGTTTTTT. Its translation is CASSRGQNNEKLFF.